The rows below give T cell receptor beta chains drawn from one sample of a study of neurological immune-mediated disorders. TCRdb fed the 5' RACE reads into MiXCR, producing one record per CDR3 protein. The data contain tens of thousands of distinct CDR3 sequences, about 10% of them seen just once; the ten biggest clones take up 8.5% to 10%. Source material: PBMCs. The receptors originated from a young man in good health. CDR3s include the opening cysteine and the closing phenylalanine or tryptophan. Fields, in order: CDR3 protein, CDR3 DNA, clone size, CDR3 length, D gene, J gene, V gene. D genes are given only for firm matches. The size field is filled for only some rows; it gives once, few, many or a size class.

CDR3 protein: CASSSRSPGLHTGELFF
CDR3 DNA: TGCGCCAGCAGCTCGCGGTCCCCGGGACTTCACACCGGGGAGCTGTTTTTT
clone size: many
CDR3 length: 17
D gene: -
J gene: TRBJ2-2
V gene: TRBV5-1

CDR3 protein: CASSLLRGSGEQYF
CDR3 DNA: TGTGCCAGCAGTCTACTCCGGGGCTCGGGCGAGCAGTACTTC
clone size: many
CDR3 length: 14
D gene: -
J gene: TRBJ2-7
V gene: TRBV27

CDR3 protein: CASLLTGGSYNEQFF
CDR3 DNA: TGCGCCAGCCTCTTGACAGGGGGCTCCTACAATGAGCAGTTCTTC
clone size: many
CDR3 length: 15
D gene: TRBD1
J gene: TRBJ2-1
V gene: TRBV5-1

CDR3 protein: CASSWTGSGGDYEQYF
CDR3 DNA: TGTGCCAGCAGCTGGACAGGAAGTGGCGGGGACTACGAGCAGTACTTC
clone size: many
CDR3 length: 16
D gene: -
J gene: TRBJ2-7
V gene: TRBV7-2

CDR3 protein: CASSAPYQPQHF
CDR3 DNA: TGTGCCAGCAGTGCCCCATATCAGCCCCAGCATTTT
clone size: few
CDR3 length: 12
D gene: -
J gene: TRBJ1-5
V gene: TRBV12-3/TRBV12-4

CDR3 protein: CASSGTGMNTEAFF
CDR3 DNA: TGTGCCAGCAGCGGTACAGGGATGAACACTGAAGCTTTCTTT
clone size: -
CDR3 length: 14
D gene: -
J gene: TRBJ1-1
V gene: TRBV9

CDR3 protein: CASSPQTGGSYEQYF
CDR3 DNA: TGTGCCAGCAGCCCTCAGACAGGGGGCTCCTACGAGCAGTACTTC
clone size: many
CDR3 length: 15
D gene: TRBD1
J gene: TRBJ2-7
V gene: TRBV28

CDR3 protein: CSVGGQSSYEQYF
CDR3 DNA: TGCAGCGTCGGGGGACAGAGCTCCTACGAGCAGTACTTC
clone size: many
CDR3 length: 13
D gene: -
J gene: TRBJ2-7
V gene: TRBV29-1

CDR3 protein: CASSWTTGNYEQYF
CDR3 DNA: TGCGCCAGCAGCTGGACAACAGGGAACTACGAGCAGTACTTC
clone size: many
CDR3 length: 14
D gene: -
J gene: TRBJ2-7
V gene: TRBV5-1

CDR3 protein: CASSRDSFSDNEQFF
CDR3 DNA: TGCGCCAGCAGCCGGGACAGTTTCTCGGACAATGAGCAGTTCTTC
clone size: once
CDR3 length: 15
D gene: TRBD1
J gene: TRBJ2-1
V gene: TRBV5-1

CDR3 protein: CASRSRGDTGELFF
CDR3 DNA: TGTGCCAGCCGGAGTCGGGGCGACACCGGGGAGCTGTTTTTT
clone size: many
CDR3 length: 14
D gene: -
J gene: TRBJ2-2
V gene: TRBV6-5

CDR3 protein: CASSQGGGYPEAFF
CDR3 DNA: TGTGCCAGCAGCCAAGGTGGGGGGTACCCTGAAGCTTTCTTT
clone size: -
CDR3 length: 14
D gene: -
J gene: TRBJ1-1
V gene: TRBV3-1

CDR3 protein: CASSYQDWNYEQYF
CDR3 DNA: TGTGCCAGCAGTTACCAGGACTGGAACTACGAGCAGTACTTC
clone size: many
CDR3 length: 14
D gene: -
J gene: TRBJ2-7
V gene: TRBV6-6

CDR3 protein: CASSLTHPQETQYF
CDR3 DNA: TGCGCCAGCAGCTTAACACATCCGCAAGAGACCCAGTACTTC
clone size: many
CDR3 length: 14
D gene: -
J gene: TRBJ2-5
V gene: TRBV5-1

CDR3 protein: CASSLAQGNEQYF
CDR3 DNA: TGCGCCAGCAGCTTGGCACAGGGAAACGAGCAGTACTTC
clone size: many
CDR3 length: 13
D gene: -
J gene: TRBJ2-7
V gene: TRBV5-1

CDR3 protein: CASSLLGTGGNEQFF
CDR3 DNA: TGTGCCAGCAGTTTATTGGGGACAGGGGGCAATGAGCAGTTCTTC
clone size: many
CDR3 length: 15
D gene: TRBD1
J gene: TRBJ2-1
V gene: TRBV28

CDR3 protein: CSSSPGGAFNEKLFF
CDR3 DNA: TGTTCCAGCAGTCCCGGGGGCGCGTTTAATGAAAAACTGTTTTTT
clone size: -
CDR3 length: 15
D gene: -
J gene: TRBJ1-4
V gene: TRBV25-1

CDR3 protein: CASSLLTSGTMGEQFF
CDR3 DNA: TGTGCCAGCAGCTTACTGACTAGCGGGACCATGGGTGAGCAGTTCTTC
clone size: many
CDR3 length: 16
D gene: TRBD2
J gene: TRBJ2-1
V gene: TRBV11-1

CDR3 protein: CASSQTRSRSRSDTQYF
CDR3 DNA: TGCGCCAGCAGCCAGACTAGGAGCAGGTCTAGATCAGATACGCAGTATTTT
clone size: many
CDR3 length: 17
D gene: -
J gene: TRBJ2-3
V gene: TRBV5-1

CDR3 protein: CSAPGQGRTEAFF
CDR3 DNA: TGCAGTGCTCCGGGACAGGGACGGACTGAAGCTTTCTTT
clone size: many
CDR3 length: 13
D gene: TRBD1
J gene: TRBJ1-1
V gene: TRBV20-1

CDR3 protein: CASSSNGAGANVLTF
CDR3 DNA: TGCGCCAGCAGCTCCAACGGGGCTGGGGCCAACGTCCTGACTTTC
clone size: many
CDR3 length: 15
D gene: -
J gene: TRBJ2-6
V gene: TRBV5-1

CDR3 protein: CASSQGTGAGQETQYF
CDR3 DNA: TGTGCCAGCAGCCAGGGGACAGGGGCCGGCCAAGAGACCCAGTACTTC
clone size: -
CDR3 length: 16
D gene: TRBD1
J gene: TRBJ2-5
V gene: TRBV3-1

CDR3 protein: CSVEGTVDEQYF
CDR3 DNA: TGCAGCGTTGAAGGCACAGTCGACGAGCAGTACTTC
clone size: many
CDR3 length: 12
D gene: -
J gene: TRBJ2-7
V gene: TRBV29-1

CDR3 protein: CASSYRDRGNEQYF
CDR3 DNA: TGTGCCAGCAGCTACCGGGACAGGGGGAACGAGCAGTACTTC
clone size: many
CDR3 length: 14
D gene: TRBD1
J gene: TRBJ2-7
V gene: TRBV7-8

CDR3 protein: CANMARGEPFF
CDR3 DNA: TGTGCCAACATGGCCCGTGGGGAGCCGTTTTTT
clone size: -
CDR3 length: 11
D gene: -
J gene: TRBJ2-2
V gene: TRBV6-5

CDR3 protein: CASSESPPGSPLHF
CDR3 DNA: TGTGCCAGCAGTGAATCCCCTCCAGGTTCACCCCTCCACTTT
clone size: many
CDR3 length: 14
D gene: -
J gene: TRBJ1-6
V gene: TRBV25-1

CDR3 protein: CATLRTGAGELFF
CDR3 DNA: TGTGCCACCCTCCGTACAGGGGCCGGGGAGCTGTTTTTT
clone size: many
CDR3 length: 13
D gene: TRBD1
J gene: TRBJ2-2
V gene: TRBV28

CDR3 protein: CASRGQGDIDEQFF
CDR3 DNA: TGCGCCAGCAGAGGACAGGGGGATATCGATGAGCAGTTCTTC
clone size: -
CDR3 length: 14
D gene: TRBD1
J gene: TRBJ2-1
V gene: TRBV10-1

CDR3 protein: CASGDFYNEQFF
CDR3 DNA: TGTGCCAGTGGGGACTTCTACAATGAGCAGTTCTTC
clone size: -
CDR3 length: 12
D gene: -
J gene: TRBJ2-1
V gene: TRBV19

CDR3 protein: CASSYSGDRRYEQFF
CDR3 DNA: TGTGCCAGCAGTTACTCGGGGGACCGCCGGTATGAGCAGTTCTTC
clone size: many
CDR3 length: 15
D gene: -
J gene: TRBJ2-1
V gene: TRBV6-5

CDR3 protein: CASSLGEIEQFF
CDR3 DNA: TGTGCCAGCAGCTTGGGGGAAATTGAGCAGTTCTTC
clone size: many
CDR3 length: 12
D gene: -
J gene: TRBJ2-1
V gene: TRBV5-6

CDR3 protein: CASSMRTSLENIQYF
CDR3 DNA: TGTGCCAGTAGTATGAGAACTAGCTTGGAAAACATTCAGTACTTC
clone size: -
CDR3 length: 15
D gene: -
J gene: TRBJ2-4
V gene: TRBV19

CDR3 protein: CASSLSMSSYNEQFF
CDR3 DNA: TGCGCCAGCAGCTTGTCGATGAGCTCCTACAATGAGCAGTTCTTC
clone size: many
CDR3 length: 15
D gene: -
J gene: TRBJ2-1
V gene: TRBV5-1

CDR3 protein: CASRELAGDYEQYF
CDR3 DNA: TGTGCCAGCAGGGAACTAGCGGGAGACTACGAGCAGTACTTC
clone size: many
CDR3 length: 14
D gene: TRBD2
J gene: TRBJ2-7
V gene: TRBV28

CDR3 protein: CASSPPTAREGPTDTQYF
CDR3 DNA: TGTGCCAGCAGCCCACCCACGGCGCGGGAGGGCCCCACAGATACGCAGTATTTT
clone size: -
CDR3 length: 18
D gene: TRBD2
J gene: TRBJ2-3
V gene: TRBV7-9

CDR3 protein: CASSPPGNTEAFF
CDR3 DNA: TGCGCCAGCAGCCCTCCGGGTAACACTGAAGCTTTCTTT
clone size: few
CDR3 length: 13
D gene: -
J gene: TRBJ1-1
V gene: TRBV5-1

CDR3 protein: CASSLGQSSGNTIYF
CDR3 DNA: TGTGCCAGCTCACTGGGACAGTCCTCTGGAAACACCATATATTTT
clone size: many
CDR3 length: 15
D gene: TRBD1
J gene: TRBJ1-3
V gene: TRBV18

CDR3 protein: CASSPVGLGNQPQHF
CDR3 DNA: TGCGCCAGCAGCCCGGTGGGCTTGGGCAATCAGCCCCAGCATTTT
clone size: -
CDR3 length: 15
D gene: -
J gene: TRBJ1-5
V gene: TRBV5-1

CDR3 protein: CASSESAGETEAFF
CDR3 DNA: TGCGCCAGCAGTGAGTCGGCAGGAGAGACTGAAGCTTTCTTT
clone size: many
CDR3 length: 14
D gene: -
J gene: TRBJ1-1
V gene: TRBV10-1

CDR3 protein: CASSQDWVATSGNSLGNEQFF
CDR3 DNA: TGTGCCAGCAGCCAAGATTGGGTCGCGACTAGCGGGAATTCTTTGGGCAATGAGCAGTTCTTC
clone size: many
CDR3 length: 21
D gene: TRBD2
J gene: TRBJ2-1
V gene: TRBV4-2

CDR3 protein: CAWAGTARPEAFF
CDR3 DNA: TGTGCCTGGGCCGGGACCGCGAGACCTGAAGCTTTCTTT
clone size: -
CDR3 length: 13
D gene: -
J gene: TRBJ1-1
V gene: TRBV30

CDR3 protein: CASSPKTGSAYEQYF
CDR3 DNA: TGTGCCAGCAGCCCAAAGACAGGATCAGCCTACGAGCAGTACTTC
clone size: many
CDR3 length: 15
D gene: -
J gene: TRBJ2-7
V gene: TRBV7-7

CDR3 protein: CAISESTKPGTEAFF
CDR3 DNA: TGTGCCATCAGTGAGTCGACGAAACCAGGCACTGAAGCTTTCTTT
clone size: many
CDR3 length: 15
D gene: -
J gene: TRBJ1-1
V gene: TRBV10-3

CDR3 protein: CASSLATGYEQYF
CDR3 DNA: TGTGCCAGCAGTTTAGCGACAGGGTACGAGCAGTACTTC
clone size: many
CDR3 length: 13
D gene: TRBD1
J gene: TRBJ2-7
V gene: TRBV12-3/TRBV12-4

CDR3 protein: CASSNRDRAEARAKNIQYF
CDR3 DNA: TGCGCCAGCAGCAACCGGGACAGGGCCGAGGCGAGGGCCAAAAACATTCAGTACTTC
clone size: -
CDR3 length: 19
D gene: TRBD1
J gene: TRBJ2-4
V gene: TRBV5-1

CDR3 protein: CASSPQTSFPQETQYF
CDR3 DNA: TGTGCCAGCAGCCCGCAGACTAGCTTTCCTCAAGAGACCCAGTACTTC
clone size: many
CDR3 length: 16
D gene: TRBD2
J gene: TRBJ2-5
V gene: TRBV9

CDR3 protein: CASSFLTGPAEAFF
CDR3 DNA: TGCGCCAGCAGTTTCCTTACAGGGCCGGCTGAAGCTTTCTTT
clone size: many
CDR3 length: 14
D gene: -
J gene: TRBJ1-1
V gene: TRBV5-1

CDR3 protein: CASSLDGNNEQFF
CDR3 DNA: TGCGCCAGCAGCCTTGACGGGAACAATGAGCAGTTCTTC
clone size: many
CDR3 length: 13
D gene: -
J gene: TRBJ2-1
V gene: TRBV5-1

CDR3 protein: CSALTSGSRAEQYF
CDR3 DNA: TGCAGTGCCCTGACTAGCGGGAGTCGCGCCGAGCAGTACTTC
clone size: few
CDR3 length: 14
D gene: TRBD2
J gene: TRBJ2-7
V gene: TRBV20-1

CDR3 protein: CASSLVAGVETQYF
CDR3 DNA: TGCGCCAGCAGCTTGGTAGCGGGAGTGGAGACCCAGTACTTC
clone size: many
CDR3 length: 14
D gene: TRBD2
J gene: TRBJ2-5
V gene: TRBV5-1

CDR3 protein: CASSANAATYGYTF
CDR3 DNA: TGTGCCAGCAGCGCAAATGCAGCTACGTATGGCTACACCTTC
clone size: many
CDR3 length: 14
D gene: -
J gene: TRBJ1-2
V gene: TRBV7-9

CDR3 protein: CASSHSDRDYYEQYF
CDR3 DNA: TGTGCCAGCAGTCACAGTGACAGGGATTACTACGAGCAGTACTTC
clone size: many
CDR3 length: 15
D gene: TRBD1
J gene: TRBJ2-7
V gene: TRBV12-3/TRBV12-4